This TCR beta chain was observed in a study of blood T cell repertoires in COVID-19. From germline, CDR1 is SGHRS and CDR2 YFSETQ. The CDR3 covers 13 residues. The ends were cut back, 2 bases at V and 1 base at J, with 6 bases in the middle. In the study's own analysis: By means of reference gene primer amplification, nucleated cell counts were estimated. Sequencing used immunoSEQ multiplex PCR; TCRdb keeps in-frame clones, though not all of them. The DNA gave D and trimming, while V, J and clone size come from that table. Of around 100,000 clones in the sample, 85% were seen once. To note about this clone: Other nucleotide sequences from this sample produce the same CDR3.

The source material was peripheral blood. J is TRBJ1-1 and V is TRBV5-1, with a possible D match to TRBD1 (5 bases). This receptor was taken from a woman aged 70-85 years with active or convalescent COVID-19. This CDR3 reads CASSLDRNTEAFF. The CDR3 coding sequence is TGCGCCAGCAGCTTAGACAGGAACACTGAAGCTTTCTTT.